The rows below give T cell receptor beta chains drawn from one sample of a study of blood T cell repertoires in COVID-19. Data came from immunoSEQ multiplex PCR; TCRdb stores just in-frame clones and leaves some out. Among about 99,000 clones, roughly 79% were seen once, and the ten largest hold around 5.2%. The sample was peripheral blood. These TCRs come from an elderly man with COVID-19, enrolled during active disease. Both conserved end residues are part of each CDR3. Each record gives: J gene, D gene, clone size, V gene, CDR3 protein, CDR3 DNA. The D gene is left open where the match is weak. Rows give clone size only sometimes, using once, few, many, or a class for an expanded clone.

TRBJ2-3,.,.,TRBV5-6,CASSWLGPGGTDTQYF,TGTGCCAGCAGCTGGTTAGGTCCCGGGGGCACAGATACGCAGTATTTT
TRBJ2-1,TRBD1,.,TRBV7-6,CASSETGVNEQFF,TGTGCCAGCAGCGAGACAGGGGTCAATGAGCAGTTCTTC
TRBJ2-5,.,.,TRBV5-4,CASSLGGRNGETQYF,TGTGCCAGCAGCTTGGGGGGCCGCAACGGAGAGACCCAGTACTTC
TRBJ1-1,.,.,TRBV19,CASSLRTTRTEAFF,TGTGCCAGTAGTCTCCGGACTACCCGCACTGAAGCTTTCTTT
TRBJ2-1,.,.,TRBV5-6,CASSPTGFRYNEQFF,TGTGCCAGCAGCCCGACGGGGTTTAGGTACAATGAGCAGTTCTTC
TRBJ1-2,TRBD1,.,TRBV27,CASGGTANYGYTF,TGTGCCAGCGGGGGGACAGCTAACTATGGCTACACCTTC
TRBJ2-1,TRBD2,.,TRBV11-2,CASSSQPGLHNEQFF,TGTGCCAGCAGCTCCCAACCGGGACTACACAATGAGCAGTTCTTC
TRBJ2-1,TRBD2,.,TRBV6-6,CASRYHLSGGLNEQFF,TGTGCCAGCAGATACCACCTTAGCGGGGGGTTGAATGAGCAGTTCTTC
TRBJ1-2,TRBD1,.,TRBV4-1,CASSATGGQYGYTF,TGCGCCAGCAGCGCAACAGGGGGCCAGTATGGCTACACCTTC
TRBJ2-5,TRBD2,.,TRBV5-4,CASSLPERGSRETQYF,TGTGCCAGCAGCTTACCCGAGCGGGGCAGCAGGGAGACCCAGTACTTC
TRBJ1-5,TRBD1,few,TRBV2,CASSQTGKNQPQHF,TGTGCCAGCAGTCAGACAGGGAAAAATCAGCCCCAGCATTTT
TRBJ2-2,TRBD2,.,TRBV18,CASSPPGGSTGELFF,TGTGCCAGCTCACCACCGGGAGGGAGCACCGGGGAGCTGTTTTTT
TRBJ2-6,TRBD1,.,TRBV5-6,CASSLADRGPGANVLTF,TGTGCCAGCAGCTTGGCTGACAGGGGGCCTGGGGCCAACGTCCTGACTTTC